This entry lists 19 T cell receptor beta chains sequenced from one sample in a study of cytomegalovirus exposure and HLA in healthy donors. Libraries were prepared by immunoSEQ multiplex PCR; TCRdb keeps only in-frame clonotypes and omits some of them. The sample gives over 50,000 clones, about 96% of which show up once; around 1% is in the top ten. Sample: PBMCs. The receptors shown here come from a woman aged 18-30 years in good health and CMV-seronegative.

V gene TRBV6-5 combines with J gene TRBJ2-7, with a weak D call TRBD1 (6 bases). Looked up from germline, CDR1 is MNHEY and CDR2 is SVGAGI. V shed 10 bases and J shed 6 bases, with 25 bases lying between them. CDR3 length: 15 amino acids. The CDR3 here is CATYSNPTGFGEQYF. CDR3 coding DNA: TGTGCCACCTACTCCAACCCGACAGGTTTTGGCGAGCAGTACTTC.

This chain uses TRBV9 with TRBJ1-2; D remains unclear. V dropped 0 bases and J dropped 2 bases, with 8 bases sitting between them. CDR3 length: 14 residues. Per germline, CDR1 SGDLS and CDR2 YYNGEE. The CDR3 protein is CASSVGAGNYGYTF. CDR3 DNA: TGTGCCAGCAGCGTAGGGGCGGGGAACTATGGCTACACCTTC.

The J gene is TRBJ2-1, the V gene TRBV18; 12 nucleotides align to TRBD2. The CDR3 sequence is 17 residues long. Looked up from germline, CDR1 is KGHSH and CDR2 is LQKENI. V lost 3 bases, J lost 3 bases, and 6 bases stayed unmatched. The DNA for the CDR3 is TGTGCCAGCTCACCCCCCACTAGCGGGAGGAGCTACAATGAGCAGTTCTTC. Its translation: CASSPPTSGRSYNEQFF.

The chain uses TRBV6-5 and TRBJ2-7; D is ambiguous. This CDR3 is built from 11 residues. The germline V and J ends were trimmed by 4 bases and 4 bases, with 5 bases remaining between them. CDR1 is MNHEY, CDR2 SVGAGI, per germline. This CDR3 reads CASSSPYEQYF. CDR3 sequence (DNA): TGTGCCAGCAGTTCTCCGTACGAGCAGTACTTC.

The chain combines TRBV25-1 with TRBJ2-3; TRBD2 matches 11 bases. Germline CDR1 MGHDK, CDR2 SYGVNS. This CDR3 spans 16 amino acids. Germline trimming cut 5 bases from V and 4 bases from J; bases unmatched to any gene: 8. As DNA, the CDR3 is TGTGCCAGCAGTACCATAGCGGGAGGGTTGGCAGATACGCAGTATTTT. Its protein product is CASSTIAGGLADTQYF.

This chain uses TRBV7-8 with TRBJ2-1; 9 nucleotides match TRBD2. Germline V CDR1 and CDR2: SGHVS, FQNEAQ. After removal of 0 bases from V and 13 bases from J, the junction contained 4 bases not matched to a gene. The CDR3 length is 13 residues. In DNA form, the CDR3 reads TGTGCCAGCAGCTTAGCCAATAGCGGGGGACAGTTCTTC. It yields the protein CASSLANSGGQFF.

The chain joins TRBV15 to TRBJ2-1; tentatively, D is TRBD2 (5 bases). CDR1 and CDR2 from the germline V gene are LNHNV and YYDKDF (reference sequence). This CDR3 has 15 amino acids. Trimming pared 3 bases from V and 0 bases from J, leaving 9 bases between. CDR3 amino acids: CATSSLASSYNEQFF. The CDR3, as DNA: TGTGCCACCAGCAGCCTAGCAAGCTCCTACAATGAGCAGTTCTTC.

The CDR3 reads CASSPWDSRSTYEQYF. The CDR3 nucleotides are TGTGCCAGCAGTCCTTGGGACTCCCGTTCTACCTACGAGCAGTACTTC. This chain joins TRBV27 and TRBJ2-7; possible D gene TRBD2, 6 bases. Germline V gene data show CDR1 as MNHEY and CDR2 as SMNVEV (reference sequence). The V end was cut by 5 bases, the J end by 2 bases, with 19 bases between. This CDR3 comprises 16 residues.

Here the CDR3 reads CASSLGDSHWDEQFF. In DNA form, the CDR3 reads TGTGCCAGCAGCTTAGGGGACAGTCATTGGGATGAGCAGTTCTTC. J is TRBJ2-1 and V is TRBV7-2; 7 bases are shared with TRBD1. The CDR3 runs 15 residues. J lost 8 bases, V lost 1 base, and 8 bases had no gene match. CDR1 is SGHTA and CDR2 is FQGNSA in the germline V gene.

The V gene is TRBV27, the J gene TRBJ2-7; TRBD2 is a possible D gene (6 bases). V was trimmed by 5 bases and J by 2 bases, leaving 22 bases between them. Germline values: CDR1 MNHEY, CDR2 SMNVEV (reference sequence). This CDR3 has 17 residues. The CDR3 DNA sequence: TGTGCCAGCAGTCACAGACCCCCGTCCGGAGGGGCCTACGAGCAGTACTTC. Amino acids: CASSHRPPSGGAYEQYF.

V and J are TRBV4-1 and TRBJ2-7; possible D gene TRBD1, 5 bases. The CDR3 spans 14 residues. The germline gives CDR1 MGHRA, CDR2 YSYEKL. Trimming took off 1 base at V and 6 bases at J, with 13 bases between the two ends. The CDR3: CASSQAGIRGEQYF. The CDR3 DNA is TGCGCCAGCAGCCAAGCAGGGATAAGGGGCGAGCAGTACTTC.

The J gene is TRBJ2-3, the V gene TRBV5-8, with 7 bases matching TRBD2. The junction had 9 bases not matched to a gene; V was cut back by 7 bases and J by 4 bases. Per the germline V gene, CDR1 is SGHTS and CDR2 is YDEGEE. This CDR3 is built from 14 residues. In nucleotides, the CDR3 is TGTGCCAGCGTCCGGCGGGAGCTCTCAGATACGCAGTATTTT. It translates to CASVRRELSDTQYF.

A note on this clone: At one end the junction does not follow the germline gene, possibly because of a read error. The J gene is TRBJ2-1, the V gene TRBV6-6; 8 bases map to TRBD2. Germline V gene data show CDR1 as MNHNY and CDR2 as SVGAGI (reference sequence). This CDR3 comprises 14 residues. The DNA for the CDR3 is TGTGCCAGCGGTTACTCGGAGAGCGGGGGTGAGCAGTTCTTC. This translates into CASGYSESGGEQFF.

The CDR3 DNA reads as TGTGCCAGCAGACGGGGGGGGTGGGTGAATGAGCAGTTCTTC. As protein: CASRRGGWVNEQFF. V and J are TRBV27 and TRBJ2-1, with 8 bases lining up with TRBD2. CDR1 and CDR2 (germline): MNHEY, SMNVEV (reference sequence). The CDR3 contains 14 residues. The junction had 8 bases not matched to a gene; V was cut back by 6 bases and J by 7 bases.

This rearrangement joins TRBV28 to TRBJ1-2; 7 nucleotides match TRBD1. The CDR3 covers 15 residues. In germline, CDR1 is MDHEN, CDR2 SYDVKM. V shed 8 bases and J 2 bases; nucleotides not matched to a gene: 11. In DNA form, the CDR3 reads TGTGCCAGCCGTTATCCCGGGACAGAAAACTATGGCTACACCTTC. Protein product: CASRYPGTENYGYTF.

V is TRBV6-5 and J is TRBJ1-1; 8 nucleotides agree with TRBD1. Trimming cost V 0 bases and J 1 base; bases outside gene matches: 1. In germline, CDR1 is MNHEY, CDR2 SVGAGI. The CDR3 covers 15 residues. The CDR3 loop reads CASSYSGTGNTEAFF. The CDR3 bases are TGTGCCAGCAGTTACTCGGGGACAGGGAACACTGAAGCTTTCTTT.

The chain recombines TRBV18 with TRBJ2-7; D possibly matches TRBD1 or TRBD2 (7 bases each). This CDR3 has 12 amino acids. V shed 6 bases and J shed 5 bases, with 11 bases lying between them. Germline V gives CDR1 KGHSH, CDR2 LQKENI. The CDR3 DNA reads TGTGCCAGCTCTCCAGGGGGGGACGAGCAGTACTTC. This sequence encodes CASSPGGDEQYF.

This clone has just one count. V gene TRBV7-9 combines with J gene TRBJ2-2, with 7 bases identical to TRBD1. The CDR3 has 16 residues. Germline-derived CDR1 and CDR2 are SEHNR and FQNEAQ (reference sequence). Unmatched junction bases numbered 13, after V lost 5 bases and J lost 7 bases. In nucleotides, the CDR3 is TGTGCCAGCAGCACACCCCAGGGGGAAGGGGTCGGGGAGCTGTTTTTT. It encodes CASSTPQGEGVGELFF.

The rearrangement links TRBV5-6 to TRBJ1-2; 9 bases agree with TRBD1. CDR3 length: 15 residues. Germline values: CDR1 SGHDT, CDR2 YYEEEE. V shed 4 bases, J shed 6 bases, and the junction held 10 bases outside the gene matches. The DNA for the CDR3 is TGTGCCAGCAGCCACTCCGACAGGGGGGAAGATGGCTACACCTTC. Translated, it gives CASSHSDRGEDGYTF.